These T cell receptor beta chains were read from a single sample in a study of blood T cells in healthy people across ages. TCRdb independently ran MiXCR on the 5' RACE reads; one entry per CDR3 protein. The sample yields some 1.7 million distinct CDR3 sequences, roughly 28% seen once. Sample: blood. All receptors derive from a woman aged 25 to 39 in good health. CDR3s include the opening cysteine and the closing phenylalanine or tryptophan. Each record gives: V gene, CDR3 protein.

TRBV24-1	CATSVAGVGEQYF
TRBV12-3/TRBV12-4	CASSSQRNQPQHF
TRBV6-6	CASSSQILSGNTIYF
TRBV24-1	CATSDLTSREQFF
TRBV20-1	CSATSGSGSEREAFF
TRBV6-6	CASAGGHAGELFF
TRBV20-1	CSARGGRGVLNSPLHF
TRBV6-4	CASSATSNTGGLFF
TRBV29-1	CSARRGIGISNNNEQFF
TRBV11-2	CASRVPGQKSYEQYF
TRBV29-1	CSTQGGNYGYTF
TRBV18	CASSPRLAGVNTQYF
TRBV5-1	CASSSSVRRGSYNEQFF
TRBV5-1	CASSPSYRAPEGYEQYF
TRBV21-1	CASNRGESTDTQYF
TRBV6-6	CASKDNTHSNQPQHF
TRBV5-1	CASSSSRGLTEAFF
TRBV2	CASSEASGGFISMTSYEQYF
TRBV12-3/TRBV12-4	CASTPTGEETQYF
TRBV4-2	CASSQGSVWEYTDTQYF
TRBV5-1	CASSLRTGDPPQHF
TRBV2	CASSEQGLTSSEQYF
TRBV10-3	CAISEPGLAGGTILTDTQYF
TRBV10-3	CAISESGVQPQHF
TRBV7-9	CASSPPGGTRWTEQFF
TRBV28	CASSFPAEESTDTQYF
TRBV18	CASSPRTVLYEQYF
TRBV5-4	CASTIRELIGDEQFF
TRBV18	CASPAGEADTQYF
TRBV5-1	CASSSGLAGGLRYQETQYF
TRBV20-1	CSAIGTAQGGNEQFF
TRBV6-4	CASSDPWAGGSYEQYF
TRBV20-1	CSARDMVGETQYF
TRBV10-3	CAISDYAAGLGQPQHF
TRBV10-3	CAISPDVSYEQYF
TRBV4-3	CASSQDWQGREQFF
TRBV12-3/TRBV12-4	CASSLRQGNIQYF
TRBV20-1	CSATQGEQPQHF
TRBV14	CASSSRSGTDTQYF
TRBV29-1	CSVEINRDRDYNEQFF
TRBV29-1	CSGRDSVIGEQYF
TRBV27	CASTGLTGPQRREQYF
TRBV6-1	CASSERTDTEAFF
TRBV10-3	CAISGRDGYTF
TRBV6-1	CASSERASGAEQYF
TRBV11-2	CASSSDSSGWAYTF
TRBV7-2	CASSLGEVAAQDTQYF
TRBV2	CASRAGRSSYEQYF
TRBV15	CATGDSSYEQYF